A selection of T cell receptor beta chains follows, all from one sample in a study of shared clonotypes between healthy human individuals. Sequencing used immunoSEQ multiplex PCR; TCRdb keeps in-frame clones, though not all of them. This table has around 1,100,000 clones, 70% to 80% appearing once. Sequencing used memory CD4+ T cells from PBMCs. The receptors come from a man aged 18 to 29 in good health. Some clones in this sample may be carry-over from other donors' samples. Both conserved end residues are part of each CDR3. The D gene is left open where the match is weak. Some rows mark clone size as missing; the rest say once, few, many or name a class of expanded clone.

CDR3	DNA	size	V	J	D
CASRAGTNSDTQYF	TGTGCCAGCAGGGCCGGGACTAACTCAGATACGCAGTATTTT	-	TRBV28	TRBJ2-3	TRBD2
CASSYHGEKLFF	TGTGCCAGCAGTTATCATGGTGAAAAACTGTTTTTT	-	TRBV27	TRBJ1-4	-
CASSSEGDRQPQHF	TGTGCCAGCAGCTCCGAAGGGGACCGTCAGCCCCAGCATTTT	-	TRBV7-9	TRBJ1-5	-
CANSRANYGYTF	TGTGCTAACTCTCGGGCGAACTATGGCTACACCTTC	-	TRBV30	TRBJ1-2	-
CATRTGSNTGELFF	TGCGCCACCAGGACAGGTTCGAACACCGGGGAGCTGTTTTTT	-	TRBV5-1	TRBJ2-2	TRBD1
CASSLSRQGYTEAFF	TGTGCCAGCAGTTTATCCCGGCAGGGCTATACTGAAGCTTTCTTT	-	TRBV27	TRBJ1-1	-
CASSPNPSSYNEQFF	TGTGCCAGCAGCCCAAACCCTAGTAGCTACAATGAGCAGTTCTTC	-	TRBV7-2	TRBJ2-1	-
CASSLLWTGGDWGTQYF	TGTGCCAGCAGCTTGTTATGGACAGGGGGCGATTGGGGGACCCAGTACTTC	-	TRBV5-5	TRBJ2-5	TRBD1
CASGGNRNQPQHF	TGTGCCAGCGGAGGTAATCGCAATCAGCCCCAGCATTTT	-	TRBV27	TRBJ1-5	-
CASSSLGLWLDTQYF	TGTGCCAGCAGCTCCCTGGGGTTATGGTTAGATACGCAGTATTTT	many	TRBV11-2	TRBJ2-3	-
CASRGTSGSGGTQYF	TGTGCCAGCAGAGGGACTAGCGGGAGTGGAGGTACCCAGTACTTC	-	TRBV2	TRBJ2-5	TRBD2
CASSSGPGGNEQFF	TGCGCCAGCAGTTCCGGACCTGGTGGCAATGAGCAGTTCTTC	-	TRBV5-1	TRBJ2-1	-
CASSLDLAYGAFF	TGTGCCAGCAGCTTAGATCTTGCGTACGGAGCTTTCTTT	-	TRBV11-2	TRBJ1-1	-
CASSVWQGASGYTF	TGTGCCAGCAGCGTATGGCAGGGGGCAAGTGGCTACACCTTC	-	TRBV27	TRBJ1-2	TRBD1
CASSSSGSQSF	TGCGCCAGCAGTTCTAGCGGGAGTCAAAGCTTC	-	TRBV10-1	TRBJ2-7	TRBD2
CASSLDVGGSQGPYSYNEQFF	TGTGCCAGCAGCTTAGATGTTGGAGGCAGCCAGGGCCCCTATTCCTACAATGAGCAGTTCTTC	-	TRBV7-6	TRBJ2-1	-
CASSFRGRRTDTQYF	TGTGCCAGCAGTTTCAGGGGAAGGCGGACAGATACGCAGTATTTT	-	TRBV27	TRBJ2-3	-
CASSRSLGTAQPQHF	TGTGCCAGCAGCCGCTCCCTCGGGACGGCTCAGCCCCAGCATTTT	-	TRBV7-2	TRBJ1-5	-
CASSRAAGSYEQYF	TGTGCCAGCAGCCGTGCGGCGGGATCCTACGAGCAGTACTTC	many	TRBV6-5	TRBJ2-7	-
CASSLARENTEAFF	TGTGCCAGCAGCTTGGCTAGGGAGAACACTGAAGCTTTCTTT	once	TRBV5-4	TRBJ1-1	-
CASSDVTSGSYEQYF	TGTGCCAGCAGTGACGTCACTAGCGGCTCCTACGAGCAGTACTTC	many	TRBV2	TRBJ2-7	TRBD2
CAWNLGTPNQPQHF	TGTGCCTGGAATTTGGGTACTCCTAATCAGCCCCAGCATTTT	-	TRBV30	TRBJ1-5	-
CSVESRGQGPTGELFF	TGCAGCGTTGAGTCACGGGGACAGGGGCCCACCGGGGAGCTGTTTTTT	-	TRBV29-1	TRBJ2-2	TRBD1
CASSTGLALSTGELFF	TGTGCCAGCAGCACGGGACTAGCGTTAAGCACCGGGGAGCTGTTTTTT	-	TRBV5-4	TRBJ2-2	TRBD2
CASSYATSRGDYEQYF	TGCGCCAGCAGCTACGCGACTAGCCGGGGTGACTACGAGCAGTACTTC	-	TRBV5-1	TRBJ2-7	TRBD2
CASTQLPGQGADTQYF	TGTGCCAGCACCCAACTCCCGGGACAGGGGGCAGATACGCAGTATTTT	few	TRBV28	TRBJ2-3	TRBD1
CASGNRGRWETQYF	TGTGCCAGCGGCAACAGGGGGCGGTGGGAGACCCAGTACTTC	-	TRBV28	TRBJ2-5	TRBD1
CASSLSPGVAYEQYF	TGTGCCAGCAGCTTAAGCCCGGGAGTAGCCTACGAGCAGTACTTC	-	TRBV7-2	TRBJ2-7	-
CASSPGRDKKPTGELFF	TGTGCCAGCAGCCCGGGCCGAGACAAAAAACCCACCGGGGAGCTGTTTTTT	-	TRBV14	TRBJ2-2	-
CASSGANQPQHF	TGTGCCAGTAGCGGGGCTAATCAGCCCCAGCATTTT	-	TRBV19	TRBJ1-5	-
CASSDGSRASVDYEQYF	TGTGCCAGCAGTGATGGTTCTCGGGCTAGCGTGGACTACGAGCAGTACTTC	-	TRBV2	TRBJ2-7	-
CASSLQGNYGYTF	TGCGCCAGCAGCTTACAGGGGAACTATGGCTACACCTTC	many	TRBV5-1	TRBJ1-2	TRBD1
CASSPDRPFPNEQYF	TGTGCCAGCAGCCCGGACAGGCCCTTTCCTAACGAGCAGTACTTC	-	TRBV13	TRBJ2-7	TRBD1
CAIEDSGLEGYGYTF	TGTGCCATCGAGGACAGTGGATTAGAGGGTTATGGCTACACCTTC	-	TRBV28	TRBJ1-2	-
CTSSQERPSRSFNEQFF	TGCACCAGCAGCCAAGAGAGACCGTCCCGGTCCTTCAATGAGCAGTTCTTC	-	TRBV1	TRBJ2-1	-
CASSPAPGYTF	TGTGCCAGCAGCCCTGCCCCGGGCTACACCTTC	few	TRBV7-2	TRBJ1-2	-
CASSQATSGRGDEQFF	TGCGCCAGCAGCCAAGCGACTAGCGGGAGAGGCGATGAGCAGTTCTTC	-	TRBV4-1	TRBJ2-1	TRBD2
CASKFNRDTESTDTQYF	TGTGCCAGTAAATTCAACCGGGACACCGAAAGCACAGATACGCAGTATTTT	-	TRBV19	TRBJ2-3	-
CASSDYNEQFF	TGTGCCAGCAGTGATTACAATGAGCAGTTCTTC	few	TRBV2	TRBJ2-1	-
CASRSREAFF	TGTGCCAGCAGATCCCGAGAGGCTTTCTTT	-	TRBV6-1	TRBJ1-1	-
CASSYRGLTNEQFF	TGTGCCAGCAGCTACCGGGGCTTGACGAATGAGCAGTTCTTC	-	TRBV11-2	TRBJ2-1	-
CASSSQGAYNYNEQFF	TGTGCCAGCAGTTCCCAGGGCGCCTACAACTACAATGAGCAGTTCTTC	-	TRBV28	TRBJ2-1	-
CATWGGGWYQETQYF	TGTGCCACCTGGGGGGGAGGGTGGTACCAAGAGACCCAGTACTTC	-	TRBV28	TRBJ2-5	TRBD2
CASSLDGDYGYTF	TGCGCCAGCAGCTTGGACGGTGACTATGGCTACACCTTC	-	TRBV5-1	TRBJ1-2	-
CASRTGGNQPQHF	TGTGCCAGTAGGACAGGCGGCAATCAGCCCCAGCATTTT	-	TRBV19	TRBJ1-5	-
CSARGGGQTQYF	TGCAGCGCCAGGGGTGGGGGACAGACCCAGTACTTC	-	TRBV29-1	TRBJ2-5	-
CASRGIRNYGYTF	TGTGCCAGCAGAGGGATCCGGAACTATGGCTACACCTTC	once	TRBV2	TRBJ1-2	-
CASSSTGVSGANVLTF	TGTGCCAGCAGCTCGACAGGGGTCTCTGGGGCCAACGTCCTGACTTTC	-	TRBV7-2	TRBJ2-6	TRBD1
CASSQESNALAGNEQYF	TGCGCCAGCAGCCAAGAATCCAATGCGTTAGCGGGAAACGAGCAGTACTTC	-	TRBV4-1	TRBJ2-7	TRBD2
CASSALPQGTTGYTF	TGCGCCAGCAGCGCCCTCCCCCAGGGTACAACTGGCTACACCTTC	-	TRBV5-1	TRBJ1-2	-